The text below deals with one T cell receptor beta chain. Its specificity is unknown. The table came from immunoSEQ multiplex PCR; TCRdb's copy has only in-frame clones and leaves some out. The data hold over 110,000 clones, with around 93% observed a single time. The sample originates from a study of cytotoxic CD8 clonotypes in ibrutinib-treated CLL. Overall study findings and caveats: Public clonotypes, found uncommonly, either contracted or stayed stable on treatment. Baseline clonality exceeded age-matched healthy donors and tracked circulating CD8+ T-cell counts.

CDR3 size: 17 residues. Germline V gives CDR1 MRHNA, CDR2 SNTAGT. V shed 6 bases and J shed 0 bases, with 18 bases lying between them. The V call is TRBV6-4, the J call TRBJ1-5; D is possibly TRBD1 (5 bases). This TCR was sampled from a human donor with chronic lymphocytic leukemia. Here the sequenced sample was PBMCs, taken after 12 months of ibrutinib treatment. CDR3 coding DNA: TGTGCCAGCAGGAGAAGGGACTCCAACAATAGCAATCAGCCCCAGCATTTT. Its translation: CASRRRDSNNSNQPQHF.